The clone carrying this T cell receptor beta chain was picked up many times. Hyperthyroidism was newly diagnosed in patients aged 18 to 65 (duration under 2 months). Exclusion followed for patients with uncontrolled infection, other autoimmune disease, pregnancy or lactation. PBMCs were sourced from over 8.5 ml fresh peripheral blood. The V end was cut by 0 bases, the J end by 8 bases, with 14 bases between. Germline lookup yields CDR1 LGHNT and CDR2 FRNRAP. The CDR3 has 15 amino acids. The data stem from a study of T cells in Graves' hyperthyroidism and ophthalmopathy. TCR beta CDR3 region amplification was performed from RNA transcripts. Primed by the HTBI set, a first-round RT-PCR was run on the TCR CDR3. In TCRdb, the multiplex PCR reads were re-called with MiXCR into one record per CDR3 protein. The table has hundreds of thousands of distinct CDR3 sequences, around 16% seen once.

This receptor was obtained from a woman aged 25-40 years with Graves' hyperthyroidism. Material: blood. V gene TRBV12-5 combines with J gene TRBJ2-1; tentative D call: TRBD1 (5 bases). Written as DNA, the CDR3 is TGTGCTAGTGGTTTGGTACAGGAATCCCTCGATGAGCAGTTCTTC. Protein sequence: CASGLVQESLDEQFF.